What follows are 9 T cell receptor beta chains derived from one specimen sequenced in a study of control samples from healthy donors and cancer patients. The method was immunoSEQ multiplex PCR; TCRdb's version includes in-frame clones alone and lacks a portion of them. Of fewer than 200,000 clones in the sample, 90% to 95% are singletons; the top ten hold approximately 4%. The source material was blood. The receptors originated from a woman aged 55-69 years in good health.

The CDR3 coding sequence is TGTGCCAGCAGCTTAGGTGGGACTAGTTTACTGGAGACCCAGTACTTC. This encodes CASSLGGTSLLETQYF. The rearrangement uses TRBV7-2 and TRBJ2-5; TRBD2 agrees at 8 bases. In germline, CDR1 is SGHTA, CDR2 FQGNSA. This CDR3 spans 16 amino acids. V gave up 1 base and J gave up 5 bases; unmatched junction bases: 9.

The gene calls are TRBV2 and TRBJ1-2; 7 nucleotides line up with TRBD1. Germline CDR1 is SNHLY and CDR2 is FYNNEI. The V segment lost 4 bases and the J segment 10 bases; nucleotides outside the gene matches: 3. The CDR3 loop spans 11 amino acids. The CDR3 coding sequence is TGTGCCAGCAGTGGGGGGACAGTCTACACCTTC. This encodes CASSGGTVYTF.

The gene calls are TRBV7-8 and TRBJ2-1, with TRBD2 matching over 11 bases. The CDR3 is 22 amino acids. J gave up 6 bases and V 4 bases, and 26 bases lay outside the gene matches. Germline CDR1 is SGHVS and CDR2 is FQNEAQ. As DNA, the CDR3 is TGTGCCAGCAGCTCAGACCCAATAATAGCGGGGGGGCTAAAATTTAGCAGCAATGAGCAGTTCTTC. Translating gives CASSSDPIIAGGLKFSSNEQFF. Full variable domain (rest looked up from reference TRBV7-8 and TRBJ2-1): GAGVSQSPRYKVAKRGQDVALRCDPISGHVSLFWYQQALGQGPEFLTYFQNEAQLDKSGLPSDRFFAERPEGSVSTLKIQRTQQEDSAVYLCASSSDPIIAGGLKFSSNEQFFGPGTRLTVL.

This chain links TRBV7-9 with TRBJ2-3; no clear D. Germline loops: CDR1 SEHNR, CDR2 FQNEAQ (reference sequence). Trimming left V 5 bases short and J 0 bases short, with 9 bases between. There are 14 residues in the CDR3. CDR3 loop: CASSPPLSTDTQYF. The CDR3 DNA is TGTGCCAGCAGCCCACCTCTGAGCACAGATACGCAGTATTTT.

This chain joins TRBV6-5 and TRBJ2-7; D possibly corresponds to TRBD1 (6 bases). The germline V and J ends were trimmed by 9 bases and 1 base, with 13 bases remaining between them. CDR1 and CDR2 from the germline V gene are MNHEY and SVGAGI. This CDR3 region has 13 residues. CDR3 sequence (DNA): TGTGCCAGGAAAACAGGGTGTTCCTACGAGCAGTACTTC. It is translated as CARKTGCSYEQYF.

V is TRBV24-1 and J is TRBJ2-1; 14 nucleotides match TRBD2. V gave up 3 bases and J gave up 3 bases; unmatched junction bases: 3. This CDR3 is built from 17 residues. Germline CDR1 KGHDR, CDR2 SFDVKD. The CDR3 DNA reads as TGTGCCACCAGTGATGCCGGGACTAGCGGGGGCTACAATGAGCAGTTCTTC. It translates to CATSDAGTSGGYNEQFF.

The chain links TRBV5-1 to TRBJ1-3; no clear D. V lost 1 base to trimming and J lost 0 bases, with 11 bases between them. CDR1 is SGHRS and CDR2 is YFSETQ in the germline V gene. The length of the CDR3 is 16 residues. CDR3 residues: CASSLFVGLSGNTIYF. The DNA of the CDR3 is TGCGCCAGCAGCTTGTTCGTAGGGCTCTCTGGAAACACCATATATTTT.

This chain links TRBV6-5 with TRBJ2-3; 9 nucleotides agree with TRBD1. Germline CDR1 reads MNHEY; CDR2 reads SVGAGI. The CDR3 is made up of 14 amino acids. The V gene end was trimmed by 5 bases and the J gene end by 2 bases; junction bases not matched to a gene: 2. The CDR3 region is CASSRQGVTDTQYF. CDR3 nucleotide sequence: TGTGCCAGCAGTCGACAGGGGGTCACAGATACGCAGTATTTT.

The chain is built from TRBV28 and TRBJ1-2; D remains unclear. Germline CDR1 is MDHEN and CDR2 is SYDVKM. CDR3 length: 10 residues. The V and J ends lost 9 bases and 8 bases respectively, with 10 bases between them. This chain's CDR3 is CASGLRGYTF. As DNA, the CDR3 is TGTGCCAGTGGGCTGCGAGGCTACACCTTC.